These 29 T cell receptor beta chains share one sample of origin, sequenced in a study of T-cell reconstitution after alpha-beta-depleted transplantation in children. This sample's TCRbeta library carried unique molecular identifier barcodes. TCRdb re-derived calls from the PCR reads in MiXCR, one entry per CDR3 protein. Of some 600,000 distinct CDR3 sequences listed, approximately 12% are singletons. Sample: PBMCs, mostly from graft donor cells, taken 360 days after TCRalphabeta/CD19-depleted stem cell transplant. The receptors were gathered from a male patient between 10 and 17 years old who had a stem cell transplant for acute myeloid leukemia, so the T cells may come from the graft donor.

This clonotype was seen more than once but under ten times. The genes are TRBV7-8 and TRBJ2-1; D might be TRBD2 (6 bases). Trimming left V 4 bases short and J 0 bases short, with 13 bases between. There are 16 residues in the CDR3. Germline values: CDR1 SGHVS, CDR2 FQNEAQ. DNA of the CDR3: TGTGCCAGCAGCTGGCGACTAGACAACTCCTACAATGAGCAGTTCTTC. Protein sequence: CASSWRLDNSYNEQFF.

This clonotype has ten or more counts. This CDR3 is CASSVGTSPEQFF. The DNA of the CDR3 is TGTGCCAGCAGTGTTGGGACTAGCCCTGAGCAGTTCTTC. The chain is built from TRBV28 and TRBJ2-1, with TRBD2 matching over 9 bases. Germline CDR1 MDHEN, CDR2 SYDVKM. V shed 5 bases, J shed 9 bases, and the junction held 5 bases outside the gene matches. The CDR3 runs 13 residues. The full variable domain, completed using reference TRBV28 and TRBJ2-1, is DVKVTQSSRYLVKRTGEKVFLECVQDMDHENMFWYRQDPGLGLRLIYFSYDVKMKEKGDIPEGYSVSREKKERFSLILESASTNQTSMYLCASSVGTSPEQFFGPGTRLTVL.

DNA for the CDR3: TGTGCCAGCAGTTTACCGGGACAGGGAACCGGGGAGCTGTTTTTT. Translation: CASSLPGQGTGELFF. The chain has TRBV12-3 or TRBV12-4 and TRBJ2-2, with 9 bases aligning to TRBD1. The V segment lost 2 bases and the J segment 5 bases; nucleotides outside the gene matches: 3. The CDR3 is made up of 15 amino acids.

This clonotype has a handful of counts. This chain's CDR3 is CASSLADPGEQYF. In nucleotides, the CDR3 is TGTGCCAGCAGCTTAGCGGACCCGGGCGAGCAGTACTTC. The J gene is TRBJ2-7, the V gene TRBV7-3, with unresolved D. The CDR3 runs 13 residues. Germline V gene data show CDR1 as SGHTA and CDR2 as FQGTGA. The V end lost 2 bases, the J end lost 6 bases, and 11 bases lay between the germline ends.

This clonotype was seen a handful of times. The J gene is TRBJ2-7, the V gene TRBV6-2 or TRBV6-3, with 15 nucleotides matching TRBD2. Germline V gives CDR1 MNHEY, CDR2 SVGEGT. This CDR3 spans 18 amino acids. The junction had 12 bases not matched to a gene; V was cut back by 2 bases and J by 7 bases. The CDR3, as DNA: TGTGCCAGCAGTTACCGCGGACTAGCGGGAGGGCCCCGGGGGGAGCAGTACTTC. Amino acid sequence: CASSYRGLAGGPRGEQYF.

This clonotype was seen at least ten times. The chain uses TRBV5-6 and TRBJ2-2; 9 bases are a match to TRBD1. The germline V gene encodes CDR1 SGHDT and CDR2 YYEEEE. This CDR3 spans 16 amino acids. V gave up 4 bases and J gave up 4 bases; unmatched junction bases: 8. CDR3: CASSPWTGVATGELFF. CDR3 sequence (DNA): TGTGCCAGCAGCCCCTGGACAGGGGTAGCCACCGGGGAGCTGTTTTTT.

The table lists this clonotype with a few counts. The chain is built from TRBV20-1 and TRBJ2-1; a possible D gene is TRBD2 (7 bases). The CDR3 has 12 residues. Germline CDR1 reads DFQATT; CDR2 reads SNEGSKA (reference sequence). Trimming pared 7 bases from V and 9 bases from J, leaving 16 bases between. The DNA of the CDR3 is TGCAGTGTTCGTTACGGGGGGCCTGAGCAGTTCTTC. Translating gives CSVRYGGPEQFF.

This clonotype was picked up many times. The chain links TRBV12-3 or TRBV12-4 to TRBJ2-3, with 10 bases lining up with TRBD2. The length of the CDR3 is 16 residues. Trimming took 6 bases from V and 4 from J; bases not matched to a gene: 10. CDR3 DNA sequence: TGTGCCAGCAGCGATCCGGGACTAGCGTCCCCAGATACGCAGTATTTT. Protein sequence: CASSDPGLASPDTQYF.

This clonotype has a handful of counts. The chain carries TRBV19 and TRBJ1-5, with a possible D match to TRBD1 (5 bases). The CDR3 covers 14 residues. V was trimmed by 7 bases and J by 1 base, leaving 11 bases between them. Germline CDR1 and CDR2: LNHDA and SQIVND (reference sequence). CDR3 bases: TGTGCCAGTACAGAGGGGCCGAGCAATCAGCCCCAGCATTTT. Its protein product is CASTEGPSNQPQHF.

The sample holds a few counts of this clonotype. The chain carries TRBV24-1 and TRBJ2-7, with TRBD2 as a possible D gene (6 bases). Trimming removed 4 bases at V and 2 bases at J, with 11 bases between. CDR1 and CDR2 from the germline V gene are KGHDR and SFDVKD. The CDR3 spans 14 residues. The CDR3 loop reads CATSDPGVPYEQYF. The CDR3 bases are TGTGCCACCAGTGACCCGGGAGTCCCCTACGAGCAGTACTTC.

This chain joins TRBV28 and TRBJ2-3, with 14 positions matching TRBD2. Germline assignment: CDR1 MDHEN and CDR2 SYDVKM. The CDR3 totals 18 residues. The J segment lost 3 bases and the V segment lost 2 bases, leaving 7 bases of the junction unmatched. The CDR3 sequence is CASSLRLAGGSRTDTQYF. The CDR3 DNA is TGTGCCAGCAGTTTACGACTAGCGGGAGGGTCTAGAACAGATACGCAGTATTTT.

V usage is TRBV6-5 and J usage is TRBJ2-5; TRBD1 matches at 9 bases. The germline CDR1 and CDR2 sequences are MNHEY and SVGAGI. With 0 bases clipped from V and 4 bases from J, the junction kept 6 bases outside the gene matches. The CDR3 has 16 residues. CDR3 bases: TGTGCCAGCAGTTACTCCGGGACAGGGAAGGGAGAGACCCAGTACTTC. This codes for CASSYSGTGKGETQYF.

This clonotype has a count of ten or more. The gene calls are TRBV4-2 and TRBJ1-1; D gene ambiguous. Germline V gene lookup returns CDR1 LGHNA and CDR2 YNFKEQ. This CDR3 comprises 14 residues. V was trimmed by 0 bases and J by 0 bases, leaving 5 bases between them. The CDR3 DNA is TGTGCCAGCAGCCAAGAAAGGGTGAACACTGAAGCTTTCTTT. This translates into CASSQERVNTEAFF.

This clonotype has more than one count but fewer than ten. This chain connects TRBV11-3 to TRBJ2-1; D is uncertain. V was pared by 0 bases and J by 0 bases, with 12 bases between. Per germline, CDR1 SGHNT and CDR2 YENEEA. The CDR3 has 17 amino acids. The CDR3 nucleotides read TGTGCCAGCAGCTTAGATCTAGGCCTGAGCTCCTACAATGAGCAGTTCTTC. This gives the protein CASSLDLGLSSYNEQFF.

This chain uses TRBV5-5 with TRBJ2-7; TRBD2 agrees at 11 bases. With V trimmed by 0 bases and J by 3 bases, 2 bases remained unmatched. CDR1 and CDR2 from the germline V gene are SGHKS and YYEKEE (reference sequence). This CDR3 region has 15 residues. CDR3 sequence (DNA): TGTGCCAGCAGCTTGGTAGCGGGAGGGGACTACGAGCAGTACTTC. It is translated as CASSLVAGGDYEQYF. Using reference TRBV5-5 and TRBJ2-7 for the parts outside the CDR3, the full variable domain is DAGVTQSPTHLIKTRGQQVTLRCSPISGHKSVSWYQQVLGQGPQFIFQYYEKEERGRGNFPDRFSARQFPNYSSELNVNALLLGDSALYLCASSLVAGGDYEQYFGPGTRLTVT.

This clonotype has just a few counts. V is TRBV21-1 and J is TRBJ2-5; TRBD2, the D gene given by the table, was not confirmed from the DNA. TRBV21-1 is assigned pseudogene status. The CDR3 is 16 residues long. The CDR3 nucleotides are TGTGCCAGCAGCGGGAACGGACCCGCGGGAGGGCAGACCCAGTACTTC. Translated: CASSGNGPAGGQTQYF.

This clonotype was found a few times. The chain recombines TRBV29-1 with TRBJ2-2; 13 nucleotides line up with TRBD2. J was trimmed by 1 base and V by 4 bases; bases with no gene match: 9. Looked up from germline, CDR1 is SQVTM and CDR2 is ANQGSEA. CDR3 length: 18 residues. The DNA for the CDR3 is TGCAGCGTTGTGGCCGGACTAGCGGGAGACGGGAACACCGGGGAGCTGTTTTTT. Its translation: CSVVAGLAGDGNTGELFF.

This clonotype was seen a few times. The chain combines TRBV20-1 with TRBJ1-1; no clear D. The CDR3 contains 11 residues. Per germline, CDR1 DFQATT and CDR2 SNEGSKA (reference sequence). Trimming took off 8 bases at V and 2 bases at J, with 9 bases between the two ends. Here the CDR3 reads CSTVENTEAFF. The CDR3 DNA sequence: TGCAGTACCGTCGAAAACACTGAAGCTTTCTTT.

The chain links TRBV28 to TRBJ2-5; 10 bases are a match to TRBD1. The germline CDR1 and CDR2 sequences are MDHEN and SYDVKM. V lost 5 bases and J lost 5; bases outside the gene matches: 11. CDR3 length: 16 residues. CDR3 region: CASSPTSGQGYETQYF. The CDR3 DNA is TGTGCCAGCAGTCCCACTTCGGGACAGGGGTACGAGACCCAGTACTTC.

The J gene is TRBJ2-7, the V gene TRBV6-5, with 8 bases aligning to TRBD2. J was trimmed by 0 bases and V by 0 bases; bases with no gene match: 10. The CDR3 is 18 residues long. The V gene's germline CDR1 is MNHEY and CDR2 SVGAGI. CDR3 nucleotides: TGTGCCAGCAGTTACTCGATATCCTTGGCGGGAGGCTCCTACGAGCAGTACTTC. The encoded protein is CASSYSISLAGGSYEQYF.

The V gene is TRBV4-3, the J gene TRBJ1-4; possible D gene TRBD1, 6 bases. The germline gives CDR1 LGHNA, CDR2 YSLEER. V lost 1 base, J lost 7 bases, and 13 bases lay in between. The CDR3 length is 15 residues. Written as DNA, the CDR3 is TGCGCCAGCAGCCAAGGAACAGGGAGCACTGAAAAACTGTTTTTT. Its translation is CASSQGTGSTEKLFF.

This clonotype was found many times. This rearrangement joins TRBV5-1 to TRBJ2-7; tentative D call: TRBD1 (6 bases). Germline values: CDR1 SGHRS, CDR2 YFSETQ. The CDR3 runs 13 residues. The V end was cut by 3 bases, the J end by 1 base, with 8 bases between. The DNA for the CDR3 is TGCGCCAGCAGCTCCACAGGGTCCTACGAGCAGTACTTC. Translated, it gives CASSSTGSYEQYF.

This clonotype was detected only once. The chain uses TRBV7-9 and TRBJ2-2; D might be TRBD2 (6 bases). The CDR3 is 16 amino acids. The V gene lost 9 bases and the J gene lost 1 base, with 18 bases spanning the gap. Germline-derived CDR1 and CDR2 are SEHNR and FQNEAQ (reference sequence). For the CDR3, the DNA is TGTGCCAGGCCTGGAAGGGCTAGCGAGAACACCGGGGAGCTGTTTTTT. This gives the protein CARPGRASENTGELFF.

The rearrangement uses TRBV10-3 and TRBJ1-1, with unresolved D. Germline-derived CDR1 and CDR2 are ENHRY and SYGVKD. Trimming left V 3 bases short and J 4 bases short, with 6 bases between. The CDR3 has 12 amino acids. Written as DNA, the CDR3 is TGTGCCATCAGTGATGGGCTCACTGAAGCTTTCTTT. Protein: CAISDGLTEAFF.

This clonotype was counted a few times. The gene calls are TRBV6-4 and TRBJ2-3; 8 nucleotides agree with TRBD2. The CDR3 has 16 amino acids. V dropped 4 bases and J dropped 0; count of bases not matched to a gene: 6. Germline V gene data show CDR1 as MRHNA and CDR2 as SNTAGT. The CDR3 here is CASSVLAGPSTDTQYF. As DNA, the CDR3 is TGTGCCAGCAGTGTTTTAGCGGGACCTAGCACAGATACGCAGTATTTT.

This clonotype has more than one count but fewer than ten. The V and J genes are TRBV19 and TRBJ2-6; 7 positions match TRBD1. The trim removed 5 bases at V and 1 base at J, leaving 8 bases unmatched. Germline loops: CDR1 LNHDA, CDR2 SQIVND (reference sequence). There are 17 residues in the CDR3. The CDR3 is CASSLTGHGSGANVLTF. In DNA, the CDR3 is TGTGCCAGTAGTTTGACAGGGCATGGGTCTGGGGCCAACGTCCTGACTTTC.

The chain has TRBV20-1 and TRBJ2-3; D is unresolved. The CDR3 totals 13 residues. V was pared by 3 bases and J by 2 bases, with 9 bases between. Germline V gene sequence: CDR1 DFQATT, CDR2 SNEGSKA (reference sequence). The CDR3 nucleotides are TGCAGTGCTAGCCTCCTTCCCACAGATACGCAGTATTTT. Translated, it gives CSASLLPTDTQYF.

The sample holds many counts of this clonotype. The J gene is TRBJ2-3, the V gene TRBV6-1; a possible D gene is TRBD1 (5 bases). V lost 5 bases to trimming and J lost 2 bases, with 17 bases between them. The CDR3 runs to 16 residues. Germline V gene data show CDR1 as MNHNS and CDR2 as SASEGT. CDR3 sequence: CASSMAGPKITDTQYF. The CDR3 DNA follows: TGTGCCAGCAGTATGGCAGGGCCAAAGATCACAGATACGCAGTATTTT.

This clonotype was seen more than once but under ten times. The V gene is TRBV10-3, the J gene TRBJ2-7; 8 bases agree with TRBD1. The V segment lost 6 bases and the J segment 2 bases; nucleotides outside the gene matches: 9. Germline V CDR1 and CDR2: ENHRY, SYGVKD. The CDR3 is 15 amino acids. The CDR3: CAISDLGQAAYEQYF. The DNA for the CDR3 is TGTGCCATCAGCGACCTGGGACAGGCTGCCTACGAGCAGTACTTC.